This T cell receptor (beta chain) was sequenced for a study of control samples from healthy donors and cancer patients. The repertoire was sequenced with immunoSEQ multiplex PCR; TCRdb's copy has only in-frame clones and lacks some. Listed are about 200,000 clones; roughly 2.2% falls within the top ten. With 2 bases removed from V and 4 bases from J, the gap between germline ends came to 11 bases. The CDR3 spans 14 residues. The germline V gene has CDR1 MDHEN and CDR2 SYDVKM. J is TRBJ1-1 and V is TRBV28, with D possibly being TRBD1 (5 bases). The receptor's source is a woman younger than 45 in good health. Material: blood. Here the CDR3 DNA reads TGTGCCAGCAGTTTAGCCGGGGGGAGCACTGAAGCTTTCTTT. Translating it yields CASSLAGGSTEAFF.